The table lists the clone carrying this TCR beta chain with a few counts. The antigen is unknown. Trimming took 6 bases from V and 0 from J, leaving 8 bases between them. This CDR3 contains 13 residues. The source of the sample is a study of CD8 T cells in ankylosing spondylitis. General study findings and limits: A subset of motif variants has previously been described in the synovial fluid and blood of reactive arthritis. Within matched ankylosing spondylitis synovial fluid, disease-linked clones were reportedly significantly enriched. What seemed typical of ankylosing spondylitis blood was a TCR beta motif built from roughly eight highly homologous variants. CD8+ disease-linked clones were present at relatively low frequencies in blood.

Quantitative 5'-RACE with molecular barcodes generated TCR beta libraries. TCRdb independently ran MiXCR on the 5' RACE reads; one entry per CDR3 protein. The sample carries over 600,000 distinct CDR3 sequences, under 20% recorded once. The J gene is TRBJ1-1, the V gene TRBV12-3 or TRBV12-4, with D tentatively TRBD1 (6 bases). The specimen sequenced was blood, either unsorted or a sorted T cell fraction (not recorded which). The origin of this receptor is a male donor with ankylosing spondylitis. CDR3 sequence: CASRYRVNTEAFF. In DNA form, the CDR3 reads TGTGCCAGCAGATACAGGGTGAACACTGAAGCTTTCTTT.